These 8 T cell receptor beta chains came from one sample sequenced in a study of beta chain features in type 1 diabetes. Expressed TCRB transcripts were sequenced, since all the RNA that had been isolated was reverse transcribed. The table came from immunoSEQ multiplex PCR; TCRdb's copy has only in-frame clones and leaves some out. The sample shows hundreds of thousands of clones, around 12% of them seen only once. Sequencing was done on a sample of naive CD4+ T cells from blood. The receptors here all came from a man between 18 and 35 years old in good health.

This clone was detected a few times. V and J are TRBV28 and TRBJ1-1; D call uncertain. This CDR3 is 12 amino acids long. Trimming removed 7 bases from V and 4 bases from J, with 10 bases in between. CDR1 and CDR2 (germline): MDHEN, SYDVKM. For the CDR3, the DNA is TGTGCCAGCACTCTACCCCCCACTGAAGCTTTCTTT. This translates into CASTLPPTEAFF.

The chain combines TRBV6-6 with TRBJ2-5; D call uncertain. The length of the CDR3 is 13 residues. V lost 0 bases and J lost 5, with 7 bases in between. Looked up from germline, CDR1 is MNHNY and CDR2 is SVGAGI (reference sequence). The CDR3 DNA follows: TGTGCCAGCAGTTACTCGCGCGAGGAGACCCAGTACTTC. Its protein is CASSYSREETQYF.

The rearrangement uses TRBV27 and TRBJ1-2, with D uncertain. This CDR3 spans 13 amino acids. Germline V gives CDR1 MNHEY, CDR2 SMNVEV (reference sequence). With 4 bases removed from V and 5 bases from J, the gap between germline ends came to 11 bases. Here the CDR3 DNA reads TGTGCCAGCAGTTCCCCGAGGGATTATGGCTACACCTTC. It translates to CASSSPRDYGYTF.

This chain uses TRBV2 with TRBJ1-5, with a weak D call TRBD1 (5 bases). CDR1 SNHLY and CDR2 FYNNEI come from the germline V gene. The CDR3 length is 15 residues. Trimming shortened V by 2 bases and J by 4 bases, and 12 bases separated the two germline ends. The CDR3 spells CASSETASGNQPQHF. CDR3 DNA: TGTGCCAGCAGTGAAACCGCGTCAGGGAATCAGCCCCAGCATTTT.

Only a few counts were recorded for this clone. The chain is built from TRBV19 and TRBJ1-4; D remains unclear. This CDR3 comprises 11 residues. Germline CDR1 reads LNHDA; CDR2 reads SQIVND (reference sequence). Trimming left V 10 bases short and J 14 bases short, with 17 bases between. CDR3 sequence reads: CATHLGEALFF. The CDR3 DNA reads TGTGCCACCCACCTTGGGGAGGCGCTGTTTTTT.

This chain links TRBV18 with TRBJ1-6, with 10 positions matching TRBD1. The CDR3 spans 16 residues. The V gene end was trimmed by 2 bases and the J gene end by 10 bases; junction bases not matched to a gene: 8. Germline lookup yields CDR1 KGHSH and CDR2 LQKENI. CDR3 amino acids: CASSPWGQGPGSPLHF. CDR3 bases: TGTGCCAGCTCACCATGGGGACAGGGGCCTGGGTCACCCCTCCACTTT.

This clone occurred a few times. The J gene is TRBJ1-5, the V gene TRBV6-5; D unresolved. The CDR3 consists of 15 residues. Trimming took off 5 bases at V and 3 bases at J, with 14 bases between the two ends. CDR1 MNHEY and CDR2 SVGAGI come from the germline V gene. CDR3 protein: CASSRDLRDNQPQHF. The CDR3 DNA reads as TGTGCCAGCAGTCGAGATTTACGGGACAATCAGCCCCAGCATTTT.

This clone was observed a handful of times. The CDR3, as DNA: TGTGCCACTTTACAGGGAACGTATGGCTACACCTTC. Its translation is CATLQGTYGYTF. The rearrangement joins TRBV19 to TRBJ1-2; D may be TRBD1 (6 bases). Germline CDR1 and CDR2: LNHDA and SQIVND (reference sequence). Trimming stripped 10 bases from V and 5 bases from J, with 14 bases between. The CDR3 extends over 12 amino acids.